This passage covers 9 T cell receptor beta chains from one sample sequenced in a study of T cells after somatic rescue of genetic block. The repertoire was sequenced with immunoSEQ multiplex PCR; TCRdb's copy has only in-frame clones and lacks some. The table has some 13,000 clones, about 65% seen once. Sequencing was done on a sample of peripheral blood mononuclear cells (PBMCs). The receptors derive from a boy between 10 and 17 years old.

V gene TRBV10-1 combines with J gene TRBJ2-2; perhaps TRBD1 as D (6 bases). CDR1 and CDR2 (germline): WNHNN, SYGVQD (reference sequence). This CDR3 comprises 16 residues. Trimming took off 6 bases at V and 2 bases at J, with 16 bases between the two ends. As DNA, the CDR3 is TGCGCCAGCAGAGAGACAGGTGGAGGTAACACCGGGGAGCTGTTTTTT. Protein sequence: CASRETGGGNTGELFF.

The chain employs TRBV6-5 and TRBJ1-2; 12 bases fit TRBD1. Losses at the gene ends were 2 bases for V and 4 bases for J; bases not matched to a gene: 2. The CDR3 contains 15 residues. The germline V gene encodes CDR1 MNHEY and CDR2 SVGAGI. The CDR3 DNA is TGTGCCAGCAGTTACGGGACAGGGGGCATCTATGGCTACACCTTC. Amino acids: CASSYGTGGIYGYTF.

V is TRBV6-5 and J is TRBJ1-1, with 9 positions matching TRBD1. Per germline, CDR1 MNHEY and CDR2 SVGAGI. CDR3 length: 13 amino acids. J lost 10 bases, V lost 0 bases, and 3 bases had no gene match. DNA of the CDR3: TGTGCCAGCAGTTACTCCAGACAGGGGGGAGCTTTCTTT. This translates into CASSYSRQGGAFF.

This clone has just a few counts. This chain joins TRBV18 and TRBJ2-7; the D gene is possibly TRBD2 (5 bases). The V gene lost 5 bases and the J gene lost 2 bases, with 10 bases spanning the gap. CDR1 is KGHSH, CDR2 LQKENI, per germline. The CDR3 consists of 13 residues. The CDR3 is CASSSTTPYEQYF. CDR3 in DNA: TGTGCCAGCTCATCGACTACTCCCTACGAGCAGTACTTC.

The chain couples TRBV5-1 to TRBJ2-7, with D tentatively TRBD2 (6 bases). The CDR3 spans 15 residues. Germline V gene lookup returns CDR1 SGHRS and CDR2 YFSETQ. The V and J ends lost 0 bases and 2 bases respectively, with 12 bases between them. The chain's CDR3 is CASSLVVSGPYEQYF. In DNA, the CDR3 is TGCGCCAGCAGCTTGGTAGTTAGCGGTCCCTACGAGCAGTACTTC.

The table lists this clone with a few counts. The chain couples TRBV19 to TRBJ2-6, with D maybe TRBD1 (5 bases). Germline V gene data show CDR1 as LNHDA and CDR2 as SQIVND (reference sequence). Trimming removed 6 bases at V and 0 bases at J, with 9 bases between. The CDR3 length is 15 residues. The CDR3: CASRWTYSGANVLTF. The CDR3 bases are TGTGCCAGTAGATGGACATACTCTGGGGCCAACGTCCTGACTTTC.

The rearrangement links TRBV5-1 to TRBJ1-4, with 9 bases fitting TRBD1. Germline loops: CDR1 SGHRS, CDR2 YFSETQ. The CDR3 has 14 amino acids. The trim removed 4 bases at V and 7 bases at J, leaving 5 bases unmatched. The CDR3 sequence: CASSARTGVEKLFF. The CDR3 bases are TGCGCCAGCAGCGCGAGGACAGGGGTTGAAAAACTGTTTTTT. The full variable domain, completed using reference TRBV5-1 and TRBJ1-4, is KAGVTQTPRYLIKTRGQQVTLSCSPISGHRSVSWYQQTPGQGLQFLFEYFSETQRNKGNFPGRFSGRQFSNSRSEMNVSTLELGDSALYLCASSARTGVEKLFFGSGTQLSVL.

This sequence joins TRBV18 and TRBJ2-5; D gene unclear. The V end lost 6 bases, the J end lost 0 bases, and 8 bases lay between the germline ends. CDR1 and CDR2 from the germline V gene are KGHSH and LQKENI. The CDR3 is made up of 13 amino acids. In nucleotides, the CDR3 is TGTGCCAGCTCCGGTCGGAACCAAGAGACCCAGTACTTC. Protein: CASSGRNQETQYF. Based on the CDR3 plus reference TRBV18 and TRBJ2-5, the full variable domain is NAGVMQNPRHLVRRRGQEARLRCSPMKGHSHVYWYRQLPEEGLKFMVYLQKENIIDESGMPKERFSAEFPKEGPSILRIQQVVRGDSAAYFCASSGRNQETQYFGPGTRLLVL.

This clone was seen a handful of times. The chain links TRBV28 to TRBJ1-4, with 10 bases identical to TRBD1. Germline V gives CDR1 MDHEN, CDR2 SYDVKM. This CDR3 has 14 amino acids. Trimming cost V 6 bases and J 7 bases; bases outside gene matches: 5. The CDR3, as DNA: TGTGCCAGCAGCCCCGACAGGGGGCCTGAAAAACTGTTTTTT. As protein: CASSPDRGPEKLFF. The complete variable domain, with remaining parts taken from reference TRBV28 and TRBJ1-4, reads DVKVTQSSRYLVKRTGEKVFLECVQDMDHENMFWYRQDPGLGLRLIYFSYDVKMKEKGDIPEGYSVSREKKERFSLILESASTNQTSMYLCASSPDRGPEKLFFGSGTQLSVL.